The rows below give T cell receptor beta chains drawn from one sample of a study of CD8+CD57+ T cells in acquired aplastic anemia. Each CDR3 protein is one row after TCRdb ran MiXCR on the reads. The repertoire holds approximately 200,000 distinct CDR3 sequences, with approximately 51% as singletons. Specimen: sorted CD4+, CD8+, or CD8+CD57+ T cells (not recorded which) from PBMCs. The receptors were gathered from a human donor with aplastic anemia. The CDR3 runs from the conserved cysteine through the conserved F or W. The order of the fields is V gene, D gene, J gene, clone size, CDR3 protein, CDR3 DNA. The D gene is left open where the match is weak. Some rows have no size entry. The others give once, few or many, or a class for an expanded clone.

TRBV29-1	NA	TRBJ2-5	NA	CSVEETQYF	TGCAGCGTTGAAGAGACCCAGTACTTC
TRBV7-9	TRBD2	TRBJ2-5	NA	CASSLKVTSGGAQYF	TGTGCCAGCAGCTTAAAGGTGACTAGCGGGGGGGCCCAGTACTTC
TRBV7-9	NA	TRBJ1-6	NA	CASSLGTGVSPLHF	TGTGCCAGCAGCTTAGGGACCGGGGTGTCACCCCTCCACTTT
TRBV5-8	NA	TRBJ1-2	NA	CASSQWGAIYGYTF	TGTGCCAGCTCCCAGTGGGGGGCCATCTATGGCTACACCTTC
TRBV20-1	NA	TRBJ1-6	many	CSARPGRTLGRSPLHF	TGCAGTGCACGCCCGGGACGCACCCTAGGTCGTTCACCCCTCCACTTT
TRBV20-1	TRBD1	TRBJ2-5	NA	CSAKVTGGAETQYF	TGCAGTGCTAAAGTAACAGGGGGCGCGGAGACCCAGTACTTC
TRBV9	NA	TRBJ1-4	NA	CASSVGRGSNNEKLFF	TGTGCCAGCAGCGTAGGCCGGGGGAGCAACAATGAAAAACTGTTTTTT
TRBV5-6	NA	TRBJ1-2	many	CASSLERGDYGYTF	TGTGCCAGCAGCTTGGAGCGGGGGGACTATGGCTACACCTTC
TRBV4-1	NA	TRBJ2-3	many	CASSQDYGAIGTDTQYF	TGCGCCAGCAGCCAAGATTATGGGGCTATTGGCACAGATACGCAGTATTTT
TRBV5-8	NA	TRBJ2-3	many	CQSSGTDTQYF	TGTCAATCTTCGGGAACAGATACGCAGTATTTT
TRBV12-3/TRBV12-4	NA	TRBJ1-1	NA	CASSFVGGPEAFF	TGTGCCAGCAGTTTTGTCGGGGGGCCTGAAGCTTTCTTT
TRBV7-9	TRBD1	TRBJ1-1	NA	CASSLWAGGTEAFF	TGTGCCAGCAGCTTATGGGCAGGGGGCACTGAAGCTTTCTTT
TRBV7-2	NA	TRBJ1-1	many	CASSQGTMNTEAFF	TGTGCCAGCAGCCAGGGGACAATGAACACTGAAGCTTTCTTT
TRBV5-1	NA	TRBJ1-1	many	CASSDGPGATEAFF	TGCGCCAGCAGCGATGGCCCTGGGGCCACTGAAGCTTTCTTT
TRBV28	TRBD2	TRBJ2-5	many	CASSAAGRGQETQYF	TGTGCCAGCAGCGCCGCCGGGAGGGGGCAAGAGACCCAGTACTTC
TRBV9	TRBD1	TRBJ1-1	many	CASSVGTGANTEAFF	TGTGCCAGCAGCGTGGGAACAGGGGCCAACACTGAAGCTTTCTTT
TRBV28	NA	TRBJ1-2	NA	CASCPPNGGAGGYTF	TGTGCCAGCTGCCCCCCTAACGGGGGGGCGGGGGGCTACACCTTC
TRBV19	TRBD1	TRBJ1-5	NA	CASGQGAGNQPQHF	TGTGCCAGTGGGCAGGGGGCGGGCAATCAGCCCCAGCATTTT
TRBV19	NA	TRBJ2-6	NA	CASRSDSGANVLTF	TGTGCCAGTAGGTCGGACTCTGGGGCCAACGTCCTGACTTTC
TRBV15	NA	TRBJ2-7	few	CATIWPHYEQYF	TGTGCCACCATCTGGCCCCACTACGAGCAGTACTTC
TRBV3-1	NA	TRBJ2-2	many	CASSQGPKGGTGELFF	TGTGCCAGCAGCCAAGGACCAAAGGGTGGCACCGGGGAGCTGTTTTTT
TRBV20-1	TRBD1	TRBJ1-2	many	CSARETGLLNYGYTF	TGCAGTGCTAGAGAGACAGGGCTCCTCAACTATGGCTACACCTTC
TRBV10-3	NA	TRBJ1-1	NA	CAISESIGRVLGNTEAFF	TGTGCCATCAGTGAGTCGATTGGGAGGGTTTTGGGGAACACTGAAGCTTTCTTT
TRBV6-6	TRBD1	TRBJ2-1	NA	CASSPGQGAGGEQFF	TGTGCCAGCAGTCCCGGACAGGGGGCTGGGGGTGAGCAGTTCTTC
TRBV4-1	NA	TRBJ1-1	many	CASSHMGLAAFF	TGCGCCAGCAGCCATATGGGCCTGGCAGCTTTCTTT
TRBV7-2	NA	TRBJ1-1	NA	CASSLDDMNTEAFF	TGTGCCAGCAGCTTAGATGACATGAACACTGAAGCTTTCTTT
TRBV7-2	NA	TRBJ2-1	NA	CASSLEAIRDNEQFF	TGCGCCAGCAGCTTGGAGGCTATCCGGGACAATGAGCAGTTCTTC
TRBV5-1	NA	TRBJ2-5	NA	CASSPDSNPSMGQYF	TGCGCCAGCAGCCCGGACAGCAACCCTTCTATGGGCCAGTACTTC
TRBV20-1	NA	TRBJ2-5	once	CSAPGGVQTQYF	TGCAGTGCCCCAGGGGGGGTTCAGACCCAGTACTTC
TRBV11-2	NA	TRBJ1-2	NA	CASSPGAGPSSGCTF	TGTGCCAGCAGCCCTGGAGCCGGCCCCTCCTCAGGATGCACCTTC
TRBV20-1	TRBD1	TRBJ1-2	NA	CSATLTGSYGYTF	TGCAGTGCTACGTTGACAGGGAGCTATGGCTACACCTTC